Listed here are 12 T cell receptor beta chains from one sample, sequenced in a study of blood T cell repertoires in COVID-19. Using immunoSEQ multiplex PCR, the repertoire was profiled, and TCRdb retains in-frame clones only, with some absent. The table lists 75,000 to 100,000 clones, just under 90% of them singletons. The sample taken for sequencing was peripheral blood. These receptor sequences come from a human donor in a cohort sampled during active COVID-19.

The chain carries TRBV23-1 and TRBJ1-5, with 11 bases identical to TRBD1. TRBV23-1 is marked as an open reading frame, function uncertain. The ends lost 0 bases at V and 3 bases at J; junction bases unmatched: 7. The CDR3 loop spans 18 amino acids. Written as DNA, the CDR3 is TGCGCCAGCAGTCAATCATTGGGGACAGGGGGGACCAATCAGCCCCAGCATTTT. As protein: CASSQSLGTGGTNQPQHF.

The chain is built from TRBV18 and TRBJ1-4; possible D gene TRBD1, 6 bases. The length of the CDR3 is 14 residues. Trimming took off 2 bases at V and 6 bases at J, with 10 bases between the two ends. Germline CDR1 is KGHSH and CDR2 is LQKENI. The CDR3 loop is CASSPSGGHEKLFF. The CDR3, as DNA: TGTGCCAGCTCACCATCCGGGGGGCATGAAAAACTGTTTTTT. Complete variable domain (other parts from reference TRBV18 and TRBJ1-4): NAGVMQNPRHLVRRRGQEARLRCSPMKGHSHVYWYRQLPEEGLKFMVYLQKENIIDESGMPKERFSAEFPKEGPSILRIQQVVRGDSAAYFCASSPSGGHEKLFFGSGTQLSVL.

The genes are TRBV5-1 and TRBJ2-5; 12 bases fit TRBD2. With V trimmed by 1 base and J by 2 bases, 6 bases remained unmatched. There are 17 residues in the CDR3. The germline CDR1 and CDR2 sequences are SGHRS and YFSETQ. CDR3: CASSLLTSGGPQETQYF. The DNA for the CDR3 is TGCGCCAGCAGCTTGCTGACTAGCGGGGGCCCTCAAGAGACCCAGTACTTC.

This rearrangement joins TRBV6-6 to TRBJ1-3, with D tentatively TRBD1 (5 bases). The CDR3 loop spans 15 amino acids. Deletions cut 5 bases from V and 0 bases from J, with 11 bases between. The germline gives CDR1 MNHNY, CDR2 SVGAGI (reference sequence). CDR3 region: CASSDGGFSGNTIYF. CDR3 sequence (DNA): TGTGCCAGCAGTGACGGGGGTTTCTCTGGAAACACCATATATTTT.

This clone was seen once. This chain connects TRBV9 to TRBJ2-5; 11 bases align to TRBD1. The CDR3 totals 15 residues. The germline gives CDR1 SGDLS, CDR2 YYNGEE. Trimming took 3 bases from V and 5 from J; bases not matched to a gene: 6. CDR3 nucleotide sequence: TGTGCCAGCAGCGCAGGGACAGGGGGGATGGAGACCCAGTACTTC. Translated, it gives CASSAGTGGMETQYF.

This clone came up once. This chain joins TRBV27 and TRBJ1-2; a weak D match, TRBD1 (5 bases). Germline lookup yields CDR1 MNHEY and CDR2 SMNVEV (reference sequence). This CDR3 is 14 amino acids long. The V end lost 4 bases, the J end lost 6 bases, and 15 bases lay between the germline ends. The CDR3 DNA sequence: TGTGCCAGCAGTTCGCGGGACGGGGTAGATGGCTACACCTTC. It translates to CASSSRDGVDGYTF.

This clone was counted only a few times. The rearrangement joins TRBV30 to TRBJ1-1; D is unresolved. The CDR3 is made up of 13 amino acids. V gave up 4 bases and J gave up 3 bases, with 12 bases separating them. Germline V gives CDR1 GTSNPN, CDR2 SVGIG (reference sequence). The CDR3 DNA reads TGTGCCTGGATGGCTGTCGTCCACACTGAAGCTTTCTTT. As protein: CAWMAVVHTEAFF.

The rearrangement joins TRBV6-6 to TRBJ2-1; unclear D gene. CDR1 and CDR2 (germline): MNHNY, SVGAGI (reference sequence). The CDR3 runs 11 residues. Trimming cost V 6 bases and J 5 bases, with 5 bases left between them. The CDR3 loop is CASRLNNEQFF. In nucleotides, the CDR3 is TGTGCCAGCAGACTCAACAATGAGCAGTTCTTC.

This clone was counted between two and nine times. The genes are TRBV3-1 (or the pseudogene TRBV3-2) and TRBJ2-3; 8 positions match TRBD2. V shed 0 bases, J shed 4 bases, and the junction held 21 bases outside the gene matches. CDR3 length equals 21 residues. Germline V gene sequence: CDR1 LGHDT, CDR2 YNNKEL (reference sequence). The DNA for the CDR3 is TGTGCCAGCAGCCAAGAAGGGAGCGGGGGAATGGCGGGAGGCGCGGCAGATACGCAGTATTTT. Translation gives CASSQEGSGGMAGGAADTQYF.

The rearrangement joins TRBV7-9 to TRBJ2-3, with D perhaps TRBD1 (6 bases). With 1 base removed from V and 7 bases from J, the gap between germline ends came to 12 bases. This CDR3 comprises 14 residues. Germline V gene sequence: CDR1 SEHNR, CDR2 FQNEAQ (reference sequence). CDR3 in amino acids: CASSLGNRVNTQYF. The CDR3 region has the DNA TGTGCCAGCAGCTTAGGGAACAGGGTCAATACGCAGTATTTT.

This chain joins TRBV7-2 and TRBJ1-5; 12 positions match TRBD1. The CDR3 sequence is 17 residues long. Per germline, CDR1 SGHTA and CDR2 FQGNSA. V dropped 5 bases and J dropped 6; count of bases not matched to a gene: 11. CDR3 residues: CASSLISGTGGSQPQHF. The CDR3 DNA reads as TGTGCCAGCAGCCTGATTTCCGGGACAGGGGGCTCTCAGCCCCAGCATTTT.

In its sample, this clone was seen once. The CDR3 nucleotides read TGTGCCCTATTGGAGGGGGGGCCCTACGAGCAGTACTTC. Translating gives CALLEGGPYEQYF. The V call is TRBV30, the J call TRBJ2-7, with a possible D match to TRBD2 (7 bases). V was shortened by 8 bases and J by 2 bases, with 16 bases between the two germline ends. CDR1 GTSNPN and CDR2 SVGIG come from the germline V gene (reference sequence). The CDR3 runs to 13 residues.